The source of this TCR beta chain is a study of PD-L1 blockade in urothelial cancer (dated by TCRdb to between 2016 and 2019). Turning to the overall study: Therapy was started in about 2014 for all patients, and atezolizumab 1,200 mg was administered intravenously every 3 weeks. Patients had an ECOG performance status of 0 or 1 and had received between 0 and 3 prior chemotherapy regimens. Pretreatment blood TCR-seq was available for fewer than 30 patients, at least one posttreatment blood collection was obtained for about 24 patients, and tumor TCR-seq was available for about 24 patients. Whole exome sequencing and RNA sequencing of pretreatment tumors were performed alongside TCR sequencing in the same patients. Several patients achieved durable clinical benefit and approximately 20 did not. Pretreatment tumor samples and matched peripheral blood, collected serially before and after atezolizumab treatment, underwent TCR sequencing. Blood samples were analyzed at two time points: 3 weeks after treatment start (second dose) and 6 weeks after treatment start. Blood samples gave a median of approximately 150,000 T cells and 82,636 unique TCRs, with a median clonality of around 0.08. Durable clinical benefit meant progression-free survival longer than 6 months, and TCR features were also tested against progression-free and overall survival. An exploratory multi-omic analysis was conducted of the somatic, immune and clinical correlates of response to PD-L1 blockade with atezolizumab in urothelial cancer. About 85% of the roughly 29 patients were males with bladder-origin urothelial cancer, and 18 of 29 reported a prior smoking history.

About this clone itself: Its antigen remains unidentified. No much larger clonotype is one base removed from it; base qualities were not supplied.

What the study reported, not specific to this receptor: Patients with durable benefit showed greater expansion of tumor-associated TCR clones in peripheral blood 3 weeks after starting treatment (n ≈ 21, p = 0.022). Because of the small sample size (n ≈ 29) and the many exploratory analyses performed, the results are intended to be regarded as hypothesis-generating. A pretreatment peripheral blood TCR clonality below the median was linked to improved progression-free and overall survival.

Synthetic TCR analog templates were spiked into each PCR to estimate absolute template abundance from read counts. TCRbeta CDR3 regions were amplified from genomic DNA with bias-controlled V and J gene primers using the immunoSEQ assay. Rearranged TCRbeta segments were sequenced at approximately 20X coverage. On the authors' methods: Clustering was used to correct sequencing errors, and CDR3s were annotated against IMGT so that V, D and J genes could be assigned. Downstream analyses used only productive TCRbeta rearrangements and left out out-of-frame or stop-codon sequences. To compute clonality, Shannon entropy was normalized by the log of the number of unique productive sequences and then subtracted from one. Clones differing between time points or between blood and tumor were identified by Fisher's exact test with Benjamini-Hochberg correction at adjusted p below 0.01. TCRdb carries this immuneACCESS record with in-frame sequences only. Its versions omit some clonotypes, under half of them owing to an unresolved V gene in the studies checked, with the rest unexplained. The V and J calls and the clone size are those of that table, but D and trimming were determined from the DNA. The sample yields about 30,000 clones; about four fifths were counted once. The top ten constitute approximately 3.5% of the sample.

Taken with the paper, the label for time point translates to: peripheral blood 6 weeks after treatment start. The cohort included under 35 patients with locally advanced or metastatic urothelial carcinoma who were treated at Memorial Sloan Kettering on a trial protocol. Peripheral blood mononuclear cells were collected from each patient pretreatment and during treatment, giving between 1 and 8 total time points per patient. The Qiagen DNeasy Blood extraction kit was used to purify genomic DNA from total PBMCs and tumor samples. Collected pretreatment and during treatment, PBMCs were isolated and stored as previously described. Material: PBMCs, obtained around atezolizumab (anti-PD-L1) treatment. The clonotype originates from an older man with urothelial cancer.

CDR3 region: CASSTGYYEQYF. The nucleotides are TGTGCCAGCAGCACGGGATACTACGAGCAGTACTTC. The chain uses TRBV7-2 and TRBJ2-7, and the D gene may be TRBD2, 5 bases matching. Sequences SGHTA (CDR1) and FQGNSA (CDR2) are obtained from the germline V gene. The CDR3 holds 12 amino acids from the cysteine to the phenylalanine. Just the 36-base CDR3 DNA is kept, in frame starting at base 1. Trimming removed 5 bases from V and 3 bases from J, leaving 8 bases between the germline ends.